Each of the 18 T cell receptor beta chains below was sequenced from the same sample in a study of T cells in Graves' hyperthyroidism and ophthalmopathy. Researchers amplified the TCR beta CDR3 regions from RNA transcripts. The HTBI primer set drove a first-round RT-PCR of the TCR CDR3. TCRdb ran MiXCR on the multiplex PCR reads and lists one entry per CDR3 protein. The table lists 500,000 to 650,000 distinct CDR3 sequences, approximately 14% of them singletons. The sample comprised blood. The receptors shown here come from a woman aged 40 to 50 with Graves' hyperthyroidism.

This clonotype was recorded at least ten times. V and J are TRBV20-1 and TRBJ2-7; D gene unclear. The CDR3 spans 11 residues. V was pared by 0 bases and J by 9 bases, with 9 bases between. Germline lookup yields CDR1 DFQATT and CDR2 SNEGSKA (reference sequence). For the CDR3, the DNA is TGCAGTGCTAGAGACGGACGCTTGCAGTACTTC. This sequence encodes CSARDGRLQYF.

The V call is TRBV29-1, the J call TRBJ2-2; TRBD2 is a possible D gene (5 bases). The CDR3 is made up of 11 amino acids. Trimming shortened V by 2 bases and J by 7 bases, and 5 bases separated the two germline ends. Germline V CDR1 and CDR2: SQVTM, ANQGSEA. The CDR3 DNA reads TGCAGCGTTGAACGGGACGGGGAGCTGTTTTTT. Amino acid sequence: CSVERDGELFF.

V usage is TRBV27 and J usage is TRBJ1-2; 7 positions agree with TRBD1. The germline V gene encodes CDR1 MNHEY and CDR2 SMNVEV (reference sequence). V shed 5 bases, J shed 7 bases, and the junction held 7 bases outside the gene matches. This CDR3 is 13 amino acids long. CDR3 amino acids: CASSATTGFGYTF. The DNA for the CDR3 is TGTGCCAGCAGTGCCACGACAGGGTTTGGCTACACCTTC.

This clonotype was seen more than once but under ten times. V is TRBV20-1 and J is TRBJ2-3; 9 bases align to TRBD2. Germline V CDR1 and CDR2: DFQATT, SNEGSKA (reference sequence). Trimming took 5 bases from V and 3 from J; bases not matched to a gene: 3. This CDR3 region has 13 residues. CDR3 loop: CSAVAGGTDTQYF. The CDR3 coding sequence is TGCAGTGCTGTGGCGGGAGGGACAGATACGCAGTATTTT.

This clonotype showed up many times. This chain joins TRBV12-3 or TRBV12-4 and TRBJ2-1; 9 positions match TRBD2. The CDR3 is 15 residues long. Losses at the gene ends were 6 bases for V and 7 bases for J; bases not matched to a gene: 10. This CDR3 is CASRDDGGRGNEQFF. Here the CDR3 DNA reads TGTGCCAGCAGGGACGACGGCGGGAGGGGAAATGAGCAGTTCTTC.

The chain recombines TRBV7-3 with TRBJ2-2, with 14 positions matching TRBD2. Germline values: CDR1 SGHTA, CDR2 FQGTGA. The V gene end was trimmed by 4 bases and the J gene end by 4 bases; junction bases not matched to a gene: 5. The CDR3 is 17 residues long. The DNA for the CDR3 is TGTGCCAGCAGCTCGGGACTAGCGGGAGTTAGCACCGGGGAGCTGTTTTTT. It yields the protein CASSSGLAGVSTGELFF.

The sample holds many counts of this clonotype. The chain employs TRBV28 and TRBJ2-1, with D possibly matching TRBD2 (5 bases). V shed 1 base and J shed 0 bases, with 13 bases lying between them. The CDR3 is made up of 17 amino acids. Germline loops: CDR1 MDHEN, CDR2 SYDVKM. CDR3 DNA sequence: TGTGCCAGCAGTTTATCCGGCGGGCAAAGCTCCTACAATGAGCAGTTCTTC. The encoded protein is CASSLSGGQSSYNEQFF.

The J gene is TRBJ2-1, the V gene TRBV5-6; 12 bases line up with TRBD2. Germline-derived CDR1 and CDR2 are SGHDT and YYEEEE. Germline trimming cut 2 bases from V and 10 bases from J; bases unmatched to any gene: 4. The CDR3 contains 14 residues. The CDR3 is CASSFGLAGWEQFF. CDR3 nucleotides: TGTGCCAGCAGCTTTGGACTAGCGGGATGGGAGCAGTTCTTC.

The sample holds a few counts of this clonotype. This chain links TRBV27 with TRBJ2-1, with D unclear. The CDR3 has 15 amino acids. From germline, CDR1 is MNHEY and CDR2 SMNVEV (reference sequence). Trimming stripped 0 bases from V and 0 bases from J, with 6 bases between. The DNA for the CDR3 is TGTGCCAGCAGTTTATCTCGACGCTCCTACAATGAGCAGTTCTTC. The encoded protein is CASSLSRRSYNEQFF.

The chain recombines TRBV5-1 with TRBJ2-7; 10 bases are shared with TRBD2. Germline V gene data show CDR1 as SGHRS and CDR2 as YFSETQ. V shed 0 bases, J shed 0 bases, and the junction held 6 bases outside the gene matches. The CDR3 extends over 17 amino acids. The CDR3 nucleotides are TGCGCCAGCAGCTTGGGGTTAGCGGGAGGAATCTCCTACGAGCAGTACTTC. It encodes CASSLGLAGGISYEQYF.

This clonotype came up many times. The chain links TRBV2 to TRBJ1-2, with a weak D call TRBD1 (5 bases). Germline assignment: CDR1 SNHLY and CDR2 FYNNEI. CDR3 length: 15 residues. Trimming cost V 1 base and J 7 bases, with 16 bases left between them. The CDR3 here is CASSEEGEGYAGYTF. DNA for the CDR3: TGTGCCAGCAGTGAAGAAGGGGAGGGGTATGCTGGCTACACCTTC.

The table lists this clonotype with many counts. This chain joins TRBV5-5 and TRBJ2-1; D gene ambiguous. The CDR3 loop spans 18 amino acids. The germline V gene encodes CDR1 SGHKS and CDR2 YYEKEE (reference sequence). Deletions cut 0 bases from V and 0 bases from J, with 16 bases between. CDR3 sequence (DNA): TGTGCCAGCAGCTTGGCAAGTTTAGGGCCCTACTCCTACAATGAGCAGTTCTTC. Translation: CASSLASLGPYSYNEQFF.

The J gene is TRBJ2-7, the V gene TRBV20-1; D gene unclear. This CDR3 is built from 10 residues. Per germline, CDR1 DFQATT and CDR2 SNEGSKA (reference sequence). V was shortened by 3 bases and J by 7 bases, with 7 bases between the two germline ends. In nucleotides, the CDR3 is TGCAGTGCTAGCTACGGTGAGCAGTACTTC. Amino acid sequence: CSASYGEQYF.

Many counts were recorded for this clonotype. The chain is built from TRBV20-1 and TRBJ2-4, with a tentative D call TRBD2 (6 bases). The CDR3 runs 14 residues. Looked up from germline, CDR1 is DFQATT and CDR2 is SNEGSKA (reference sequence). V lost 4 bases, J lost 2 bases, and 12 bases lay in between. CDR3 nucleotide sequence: TGCAGTGCTACCCCTAGCGACTCCAAAAACATTCAGTACTTC. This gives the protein CSATPSDSKNIQYF.

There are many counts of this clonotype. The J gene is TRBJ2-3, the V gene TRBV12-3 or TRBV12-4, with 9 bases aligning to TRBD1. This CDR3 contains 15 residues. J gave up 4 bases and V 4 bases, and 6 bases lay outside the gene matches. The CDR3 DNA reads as TGTGCCAGCAGTTCCCGGGACAGGGATTCAGATACGCAGTATTTT. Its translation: CASSSRDRDSDTQYF.

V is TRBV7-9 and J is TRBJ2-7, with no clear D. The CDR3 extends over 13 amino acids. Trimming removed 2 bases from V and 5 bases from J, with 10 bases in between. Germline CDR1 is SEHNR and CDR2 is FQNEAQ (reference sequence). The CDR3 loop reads CASSLWGSDEQYF. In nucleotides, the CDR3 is TGTGCCAGCAGCTTATGGGGAAGCGACGAGCAGTACTTC.

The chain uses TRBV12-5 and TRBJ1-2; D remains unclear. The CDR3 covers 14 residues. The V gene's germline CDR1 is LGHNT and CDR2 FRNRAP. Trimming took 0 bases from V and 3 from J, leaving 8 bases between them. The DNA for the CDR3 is TGTGCTAGTGGTTTGGTTTACGGTTACTATGGCTACACCTTC. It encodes CASGLVYGYYGYTF.

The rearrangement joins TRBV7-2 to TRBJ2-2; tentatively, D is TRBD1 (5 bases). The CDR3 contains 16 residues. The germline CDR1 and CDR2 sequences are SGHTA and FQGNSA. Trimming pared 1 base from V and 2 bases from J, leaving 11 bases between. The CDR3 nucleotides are TGTGCCAGCAGCTTAGTGGGGCAAGCCAACACCGGGGAGCTGTTTTTT. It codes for CASSLVGQANTGELFF.